This T cell receptor (beta chain) is from a study of T cell changes during pregnancy in multiple sclerosis. Profiled with immunoSEQ multiplex PCR; TCRdb holds only in-frame clones, not every one. The sample shows roughly 110,000 clones, about 90% of them seen only once. The germline V gene encodes CDR1 SQVTM and CDR2 ANQGSEA. Trimming took 3 bases from V and 2 from J, leaving 13 bases between them. This CDR3 spans 14 amino acids. The sequence derives from a female donor with multiple sclerosis, enrolled in a pregnancy study. The chain carries TRBV29-1 and TRBJ1-2; weak D call: TRBD1 (5 bases). Sample: peripheral blood, taken before pregnancy. This CDR3 reads CSVDMGLWNYGYTF. The CDR3 nucleotides are TGCAGCGTTGATATGGGACTCTGGAACTATGGCTACACCTTC.